A single T cell receptor beta chain is shown here with its context. Sequencing used immunoSEQ multiplex PCR; TCRdb keeps in-frame clones, though not all of them. The sample records about 89,000 clones, around 94% being singletons. The germline V gene has CDR1 SGHRS and CDR2 YFSETQ. V lost 0 bases, J lost 6 bases, and 8 bases stayed unmatched. This CDR3 has 15 residues. These data are taken from a study of T cell changes during pregnancy in multiple sclerosis. This TCR was sampled from a female donor in good health, enrolled as a control in a pregnancy study. The sequences come from peripheral blood, collected after pregnancy. This rearrangement joins TRBV5-1 to TRBJ2-7; 8 bases align to TRBD1. For the CDR3, the DNA is TGCGCCAGCAGCTTGGCGAAAGGACAGGGCAGCGAGCAGTACTTC. Encoded protein: CASSLAKGQGSEQYF. The full variable domain, with the rest looked up from reference TRBV5-1 and TRBJ2-7, is KAGVTQTPRYLIKTRGQQVTLSCSPISGHRSVSWYQQTPGQGLQFLFEYFSETQRNKGNFPGRFSGRQFSNSRSEMNVSTLELGDSALYLCASSLAKGQGSEQYFGPGTRLTVT.